These 2 T cell receptor beta chains were all obtained from the same sample, sequenced in a study of blood T cell repertoires in COVID-19. Sequencing used immunoSEQ multiplex PCR; TCRdb keeps in-frame clones, though not all of them. Of around 360,000 clones listed, around 87% are singletons. Sequencing was done on a sample of PBMCs or T cells enriched from blood (not recorded which). The receptors were sampled from a man in his forties in a cohort exposed to, infected with or recovered from COVID-19 (not recorded which).

This clone was detected ten times or more. The chain couples TRBV15 to TRBJ1-4; no clear D. This CDR3 comprises 13 residues. CDR1 is LNHNV, CDR2 YYDKDF, per germline (reference sequence). V was pared by 5 bases and J by 5 bases, with 9 bases between. The CDR3 DNA is TGTGCCACCAGCCCGGGTAGAAATGAAAAACTGTTTTTT. Amino acids: CATSPGRNEKLFF.

The J gene is TRBJ2-1, the V gene TRBV11-3; the match to TRBD1 covers 7 bases. The V gene's germline CDR1 is SGHNT and CDR2 YENEEA. Trimming took 2 bases from V and 6 from J; bases not matched to a gene: 7. The CDR3 is 15 residues long. CDR3 sequence: CASSLRDSGINEQFF. CDR3 DNA: TGTGCCAGCAGCTTAAGGGACAGTGGCATCAATGAGCAGTTCTTC.